This passage covers 27 T cell receptor beta chains from one sample sequenced in a study of T cell responses to AZD1222 COVID-19 vaccine. Sequenced by immunoSEQ multiplex PCR; TCRdb stores in-frame clones only, minus some. The sample yields roughly 200,000 clones, more than 80% seen once. Source: peripheral blood, taken 28 days after the second dose of the MenACWY control vaccine. These receptors all come from an adult who received the MenACWY meningococcal vaccine as a control.

The rearrangement links TRBV7-2 to TRBJ2-1; 7 bases are shared with TRBD2. CDR3 length equals 15 residues. J was trimmed by 7 bases and V by 5 bases; bases with no gene match: 11. CDR1 is SGHTA, CDR2 FQGNSA, per germline. CDR3 coding DNA: TGTGCCAGCAGCCCCCGTCGCGGGAGAGGGAATGAGCAGTTCTTC. Protein product: CASSPRRGRGNEQFF.

This chain connects TRBV19 to TRBJ2-3; unclear D gene. CDR3 length: 14 amino acids. V lost 8 bases and J lost 0, with 12 bases in between. CDR1 is LNHDA and CDR2 is SQIVND in the germline V gene (reference sequence). The CDR3 coding sequence is TGTGCCAGTCCCAAAGGGTCTAGCACAGATACGCAGTATTTT. This sequence encodes CASPKGSSTDTQYF.

This clone was seen a single time. The V and J genes are TRBV4-1 and TRBJ1-4; no clear D. V shed 2 bases and J shed 4 bases, with 8 bases lying between them. Germline values: CDR1 MGHRA, CDR2 YSYEKL. The CDR3 spans 14 residues. In DNA form, the CDR3 reads TGCGCCAGCAGCCAAAGACAATATAATGAAAAACTGTTTTTT. It yields the protein CASSQRQYNEKLFF.

J is TRBJ1-1 and V is TRBV15; 7 bases map to TRBD1. The V segment lost 1 base and the J segment 4 bases; nucleotides outside the gene matches: 6. This CDR3 is built from 15 residues. The germline CDR1 and CDR2 sequences are LNHNV and YYDKDF (reference sequence). The CDR3 region is CATSRGQGGITEAFF. CDR3 in DNA: TGTGCCACCAGCAGAGGACAGGGAGGGATCACTGAAGCTTTCTTT.

This rearrangement joins TRBV28 to TRBJ2-7, with D possibly called TRBD1 or TRBD2 (5 bases each). CDR3 length: 14 residues. V lost 4 bases to trimming and J lost 0 bases, with 10 bases between them. Germline CDR1 and CDR2: MDHEN and SYDVKM. In nucleotides, the CDR3 is TGTGCCAGCAGTTCGGGACGGAGCTCCTACGAGCAGTACTTC. As protein: CASSSGRSSYEQYF.

The V and J genes are TRBV29-1 and TRBJ1-2; a weak D match, TRBD1 (6 bases). The germline V and J ends were trimmed by 2 bases and 2 bases, with 9 bases remaining between them. The CDR3 is made up of 13 amino acids. Germline lookup yields CDR1 SQVTM and CDR2 ANQGSEA. The CDR3 coding sequence is TGCAGCGTTGAAAGGGACACCAACTATGGCTACACCTTC. Translating gives CSVERDTNYGYTF.

The chain uses TRBV11-3 and TRBJ1-6; D unclear. The CDR3 is 14 residues long. Germline V gene lookup returns CDR1 SGHNT and CDR2 YENEEA. Trimming took 3 bases from V and 4 from J, leaving 7 bases between them. CDR3 sequence reads: CASSLRPYNSPLHF. The DNA of the CDR3 is TGTGCCAGCAGCTTGAGGCCGTATAATTCACCCCTCCACTTT.

The CDR3 coding sequence is TGTGCCACCAGCAGTAGAAAGACTAGCTCCTACAATGAGCAGTTCTTC. This gives the protein CATSSRKTSSYNEQFF. V usage is TRBV15 and J usage is TRBJ2-1, with a tentative D call TRBD2 (6 bases). The CDR3 consists of 16 residues. The V end lost 3 bases, the J end lost 0 bases, and 12 bases lay between the germline ends. Germline V gene lookup returns CDR1 LNHNV and CDR2 YYDKDF (reference sequence).

This clone was detected once. The rearrangement joins TRBV5-1 to TRBJ1-4; D might be TRBD1 (5 bases). The CDR3 loop spans 16 amino acids. Trimming left V 0 bases short and J 2 bases short, with 11 bases between. Germline V gene lookup returns CDR1 SGHRS and CDR2 YFSETQ. CDR3 sequence: CASSLAGPGTNEKLFF. The CDR3, as DNA: TGCGCCAGCAGCTTGGCAGGGCCCGGGACTAATGAAAAACTGTTTTTT.

This chain joins TRBV27 and TRBJ1-1, with D possibly matching TRBD1 (6 bases). CDR1 MNHEY and CDR2 SMNVEV come from the germline V gene (reference sequence). The CDR3 contains 15 residues. Trimming left V 5 bases short and J 2 bases short, with 15 bases between. The CDR3 nucleotides are TGTGCCAGCAGTGGACACGACAGGATAAACACTGAAGCTTTCTTT. Translation: CASSGHDRINTEAFF.

The chain's CDR3 is CASSRRDRGDSPLHF. CDR3 sequence (DNA): TGTGCCAGCAGCAGACGGGACAGGGGGGATTCACCCCTCCACTTT. This chain joins TRBV7-2 and TRBJ1-6; 11 nucleotides line up with TRBD1. CDR3 size: 15 residues. Germline CDR1 reads SGHTA; CDR2 reads FQGNSA. Losses at the gene ends were 5 bases for V and 8 bases for J; bases not matched to a gene: 5.

This clone was counted only a few times. CDR3 region: CATSRQGATAPQHF. Written as DNA, the CDR3 is TGTGCCACCAGTAGGCAGGGGGCCACCGCGCCCCAGCATTTT. The V call is TRBV24-1, the J call TRBJ1-5; 8 nucleotides line up with TRBD1. This CDR3 is built from 14 residues. After removal of 6 bases from V and 9 bases from J, the junction contained 9 bases not matched to a gene. Germline values: CDR1 KGHDR, CDR2 SFDVKD.

This clone appeared a few times. The chain carries TRBV5-1 and TRBJ2-1; 10 bases line up with TRBD2. Trimming cost V 4 bases and J 5 bases; bases outside gene matches: 6. CDR1 SGHRS and CDR2 YFSETQ come from the germline V gene. CDR3 size: 15 residues. The chain's CDR3 is CASSDLAGVDNEQFF. CDR3 nucleotides: TGCGCCAGCAGCGATCTAGCGGGGGTCGACAATGAGCAGTTCTTC.

CDR3 sequence: CASSSSALRWEQFF. In DNA, the CDR3 is TGTGCCAGCAGCTCGTCAGCCCTGCGGTGGGAGCAGTTCTTC. V usage is TRBV11-3 and J usage is TRBJ2-1; D unclear. The CDR3 covers 14 residues. V was pared by 4 bases and J by 10 bases, with 17 bases between. Germline-derived CDR1 and CDR2 are SGHNT and YENEEA.

The chain is built from TRBV7-8 and TRBJ1-1, with a weak D call TRBD1 (5 bases). Per the germline V gene, CDR1 is SGHVS and CDR2 is FQNEAQ. V was shortened by 6 bases and J by 0 bases, with 20 bases between the two germline ends. The CDR3 length is 17 residues. The CDR3 is CASSLRESFGVNTEAFF. The CDR3 DNA reads TGTGCCAGCAGTCTCAGGGAGAGCTTCGGTGTGAACACTGAAGCTTTCTTT. Combining the CDR3 with reference TRBV7-8 and TRBJ1-1 gives the whole variable domain GAGVSQSPRYKVAKRGQDVALRCDPISGHVSLFWYQQALGQGPEFLTYFQNEAQLDKSGLPSDRFFAERPEGSVSTLKIQRTQQEDSAVYLCASSLRESFGVNTEAFFGQGTRLTVV.

The rearrangement uses TRBV27 and TRBJ1-5; 11 nucleotides match TRBD1. The CDR3 is 16 amino acids. Germline values: CDR1 MNHEY, CDR2 SMNVEV (reference sequence). The ends lost 6 bases at V and 2 bases at J; junction bases unmatched: 6. This CDR3 reads CASSPDRGPRNQPQHF. CDR3 bases: TGTGCCAGCAGCCCGGACAGGGGGCCTCGCAATCAGCCCCAGCATTTT.

The CDR3 is CSVYFPGNTIYF. CDR3 coding DNA: TGCAGCGTTTATTTCCCTGGAAACACCATATATTTT. The chain joins TRBV29-1 to TRBJ1-3; D gene unclear. Germline values: CDR1 SQVTM, CDR2 ANQGSEA. This CDR3 region has 12 residues. V was trimmed by 5 bases and J by 2 bases, leaving 7 bases between them.

This chain links TRBV28 with TRBJ1-1; 8 bases agree with TRBD1. Germline CDR1 MDHEN, CDR2 SYDVKM. This CDR3 is 16 amino acids long. V shed 5 bases, J shed 5 bases, and the junction held 13 bases outside the gene matches. This CDR3 is CASSGRGIWTGTEAFF. The DNA for the CDR3 is TGTGCCAGCAGTGGGAGGGGAATATGGACAGGGACTGAAGCTTTCTTT.

The J gene is TRBJ1-4, the V gene TRBV19; 10 nucleotides match TRBD1. The CDR3 is 14 residues long. CDR1 and CDR2 from the germline V gene are LNHDA and SQIVND (reference sequence). J lost 6 bases, V lost 4 bases, and 2 bases had no gene match. CDR3 in amino acids: CASSTGTGDEKLFF. The CDR3 bases are TGTGCCAGTAGTACAGGGACAGGGGATGAAAAACTGTTTTTT.

The J gene is TRBJ1-6, the V gene TRBV7-9, with D unresolved. The CDR3 length is 14 residues. Trimming shortened V by 1 base and J by 6 bases, and 7 bases separated the two germline ends. Germline CDR1 is SEHNR and CDR2 is FQNEAQ (reference sequence). This CDR3 reads CASSLDSFNSPLHF. CDR3 DNA: TGTGCCAGCAGCTTAGACAGCTTTAATTCACCCCTCCACTTT. Full variable domain (missing parts from reference TRBV7-9 and TRBJ1-6): DTGVSQNPRHKITKRGQNVTFRCDPISEHNRLYWYRQTLGQGPEFLTYFQNEAQLEKSRLLSDRFSAERPKGSFSTLEIQRTEQGDSAMYLCASSLDSFNSPLHFGNGTRLTVT.

This rearrangement joins TRBV6-2 or TRBV6-3 to TRBJ2-7; D unresolved. Germline CDR1 and CDR2: MNHEY and SVGEGT. The V end was cut by 0 bases, the J end by 3 bases, with 9 bases between. This CDR3 has 14 residues. The CDR3: CASSYSRANYEQYF. The CDR3 DNA reads TGTGCCAGCAGTTACTCCCGGGCCAACTACGAGCAGTACTTC.

The J gene is TRBJ2-2, the V gene TRBV5-1, with 13 bases that match TRBD2. V was clipped by 2 bases and J by 2 bases; unmatched bases: 3. Germline V gene data show CDR1 as SGHRS and CDR2 as YFSETQ. This CDR3 is built from 17 residues. The CDR3 here is CASSFRLAGGNTGELFF. The CDR3 DNA follows: TGCGCCAGCAGCTTTCGACTAGCGGGAGGTAACACCGGGGAGCTGTTTTTT.

The CDR3 loop reads CASPGISGTGEQFF. The CDR3 coding sequence is TGTGCCAGCCCGGGAATTAGCGGGACTGGTGAGCAGTTCTTC. The V call is TRBV11-3, the J call TRBJ2-1; TRBD2 matches 8 bases. This CDR3 is built from 14 residues. Germline V CDR1 and CDR2: SGHNT, YENEEA. V was clipped by 8 bases and J by 9 bases; unmatched bases: 12.

The chain is built from TRBV5-5 and TRBJ1-1; no clear D. Germline CDR1 SGHKS, CDR2 YYEKEE (reference sequence). This CDR3 is 11 amino acids long. Trimming took off 1 base at V and 11 bases at J, with 9 bases between the two ends. The CDR3 bases are TGTGCCAGCAGCTTGTGGGAAGTGGCTTTCTTT. It translates to CASSLWEVAFF.

This chain connects TRBV24-1 to TRBJ2-6; no reliable D call. Trimming left V 10 bases short and J 2 bases short, with 5 bases between. CDR3 length: 12 residues. Germline CDR1 KGHDR, CDR2 SFDVKD. The CDR3 nucleotides are TGTGCCACTGCTCCTGGGGCCAACGTCCTGACTTTC. It encodes CATAPGANVLTF.

The chain joins TRBV5-1 to TRBJ2-5; D is undetermined. The CDR3 runs 12 residues. Germline CDR1 reads SGHRS; CDR2 reads YFSETQ. V lost 2 bases, J lost 5 bases, and 7 bases lay in between. This CDR3 reads CASSFPQETQYF. DNA for the CDR3: TGCGCCAGCAGCTTTCCCCAGGAGACCCAGTACTTC.

The chain is built from TRBV5-1 and TRBJ2-7; D remains unclear. Trimming removed 1 base from V and 0 bases from J, with 8 bases in between. The CDR3 runs 14 residues. Germline V gene data show CDR1 as SGHRS and CDR2 as YFSETQ. CDR3 coding DNA: TGCGCCAGCAGCTTGTCCGCTAGCTCCTACGAGCAGTACTTC. It is translated as CASSLSASSYEQYF.